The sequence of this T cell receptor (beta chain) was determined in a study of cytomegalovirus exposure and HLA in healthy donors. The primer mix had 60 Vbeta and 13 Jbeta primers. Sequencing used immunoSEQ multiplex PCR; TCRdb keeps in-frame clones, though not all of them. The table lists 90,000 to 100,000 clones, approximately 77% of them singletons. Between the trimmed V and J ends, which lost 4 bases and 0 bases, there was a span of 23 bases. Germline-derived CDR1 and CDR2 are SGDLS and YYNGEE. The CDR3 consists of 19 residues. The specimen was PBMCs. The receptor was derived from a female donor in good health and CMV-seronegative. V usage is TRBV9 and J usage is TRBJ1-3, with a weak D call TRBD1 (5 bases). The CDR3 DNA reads TGTGCCAGCAGCATACGGGACTCATCCCCCACCGACTCTGGAAACACCATATATTTT. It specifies CASSIRDSSPTDSGNTIYF.